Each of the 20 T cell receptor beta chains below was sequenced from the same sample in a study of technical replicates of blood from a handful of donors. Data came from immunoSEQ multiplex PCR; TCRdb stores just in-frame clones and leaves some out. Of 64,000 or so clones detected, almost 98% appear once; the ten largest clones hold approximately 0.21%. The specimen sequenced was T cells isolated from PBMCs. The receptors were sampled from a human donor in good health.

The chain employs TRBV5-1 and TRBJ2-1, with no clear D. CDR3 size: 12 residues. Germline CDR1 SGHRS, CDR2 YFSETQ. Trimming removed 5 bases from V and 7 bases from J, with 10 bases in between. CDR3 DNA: TGCGCCAGCAGTCTAATGAGTAATGAGCAGTTCTTC. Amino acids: CASSLMSNEQFF.

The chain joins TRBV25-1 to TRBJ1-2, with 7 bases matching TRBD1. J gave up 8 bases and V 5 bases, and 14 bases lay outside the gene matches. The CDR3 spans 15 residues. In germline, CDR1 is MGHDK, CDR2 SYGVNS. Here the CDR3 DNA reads TGTGCCAGCAGTACATCAACAGGGGCCCCTTACGGCTACACCTTC. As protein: CASSTSTGAPYGYTF.

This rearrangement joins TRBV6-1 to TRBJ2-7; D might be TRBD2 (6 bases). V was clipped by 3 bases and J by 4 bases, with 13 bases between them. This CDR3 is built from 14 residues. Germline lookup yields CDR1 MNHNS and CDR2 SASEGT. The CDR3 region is CASSDGTGGYEQYF. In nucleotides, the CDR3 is TGTGCCAGCAGTGATGGTACAGGAGGGTACGAGCAGTACTTC.

The DNA of the CDR3 is TGTGCCAGCAGCTTATGGGGTGGAGCGGGCTCGTTTACAGATACGCAGTATTTT. Its translation is CASSLWGGAGSFTDTQYF. This sequence joins TRBV7-3 and TRBJ2-3; D is perhaps TRBD2 (6 bases). Trimming stripped 2 bases from V and 3 bases from J, with 21 bases between. Germline CDR1 SGHTA, CDR2 FQGTGA. The CDR3 length is 18 residues.

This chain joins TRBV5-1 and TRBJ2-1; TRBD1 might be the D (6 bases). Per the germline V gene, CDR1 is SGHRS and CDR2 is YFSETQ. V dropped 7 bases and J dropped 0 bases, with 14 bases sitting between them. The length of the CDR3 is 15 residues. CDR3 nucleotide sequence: TGCGCCAGCTCAGGGGCCCCGGGCTCCTACAATGAGCAGTTCTTC. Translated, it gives CASSGAPGSYNEQFF.

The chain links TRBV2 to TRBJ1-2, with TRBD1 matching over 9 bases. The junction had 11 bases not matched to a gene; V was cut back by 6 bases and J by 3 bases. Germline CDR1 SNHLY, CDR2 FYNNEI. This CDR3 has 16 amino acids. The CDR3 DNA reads TGTGCCAGCAGAGCCGGGACAGGGAATCAGGACTATGGCTACACCTTC. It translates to CASRAGTGNQDYGYTF.

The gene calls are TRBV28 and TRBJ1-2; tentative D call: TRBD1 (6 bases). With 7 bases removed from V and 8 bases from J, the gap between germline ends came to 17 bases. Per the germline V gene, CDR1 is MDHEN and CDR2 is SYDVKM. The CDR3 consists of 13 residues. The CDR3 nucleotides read TGTGCCAGCACCCACCCCAGGGGATCGGGCTACACCTTC. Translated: CASTHPRGSGYTF.

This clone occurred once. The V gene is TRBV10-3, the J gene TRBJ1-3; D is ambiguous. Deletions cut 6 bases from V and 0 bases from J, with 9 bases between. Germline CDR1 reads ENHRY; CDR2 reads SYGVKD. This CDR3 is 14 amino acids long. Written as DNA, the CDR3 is TGTGCCATCAGAGAGCCGGGCTCTGGAAACACCATATATTTT. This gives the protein CAIREPGSGNTIYF.

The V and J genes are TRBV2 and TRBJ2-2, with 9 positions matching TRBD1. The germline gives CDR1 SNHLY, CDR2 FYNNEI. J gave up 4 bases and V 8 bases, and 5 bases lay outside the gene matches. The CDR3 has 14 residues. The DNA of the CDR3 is TGTGCCAGCGGTTGGACAGGGGTCACCGGGGAGCTGTTTTTT. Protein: CASGWTGVTGELFF.

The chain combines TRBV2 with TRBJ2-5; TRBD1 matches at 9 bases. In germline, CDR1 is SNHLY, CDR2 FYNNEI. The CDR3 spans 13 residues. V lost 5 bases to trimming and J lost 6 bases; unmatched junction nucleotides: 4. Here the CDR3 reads CASSPQGAQTQYF. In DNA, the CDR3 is TGTGCCAGCAGTCCACAGGGGGCACAGACCCAGTACTTC.

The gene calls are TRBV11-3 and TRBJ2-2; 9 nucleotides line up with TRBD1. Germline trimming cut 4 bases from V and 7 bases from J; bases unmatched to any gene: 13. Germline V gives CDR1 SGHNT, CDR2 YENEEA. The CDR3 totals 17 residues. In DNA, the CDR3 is TGTGCCAGCAGCTCCTTAACAGGGGGCCTTTTACGCGGGGAGCTGTTTTTT. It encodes CASSSLTGGLLRGELFF.

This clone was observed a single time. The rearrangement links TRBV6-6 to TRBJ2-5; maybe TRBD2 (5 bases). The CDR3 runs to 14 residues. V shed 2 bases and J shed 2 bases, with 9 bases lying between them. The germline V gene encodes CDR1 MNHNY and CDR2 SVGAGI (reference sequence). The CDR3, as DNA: TGTGCCAGCAGTTACAGCGGCGGACAAGAGACCCAGTACTTC. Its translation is CASSYSGGQETQYF.

CDR3 nucleotide sequence: TGTGCCTGGAGCCGTGCTATCTATGGCTACACCTTC. Its translation is CAWSRAIYGYTF. The chain joins TRBV30 to TRBJ1-2; D is uncertain. V was trimmed by 3 bases and J by 4 bases, leaving 9 bases between them. There are 12 residues in the CDR3. Germline values: CDR1 GTSNPN, CDR2 SVGIG (reference sequence).

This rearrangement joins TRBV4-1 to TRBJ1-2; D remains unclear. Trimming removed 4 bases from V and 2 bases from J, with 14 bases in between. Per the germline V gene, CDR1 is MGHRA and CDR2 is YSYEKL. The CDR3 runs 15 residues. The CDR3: CASSLSSRNNYGYTF. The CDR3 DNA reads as TGCGCCAGCAGCCTAAGCTCCAGGAACAACTATGGCTACACCTTC.

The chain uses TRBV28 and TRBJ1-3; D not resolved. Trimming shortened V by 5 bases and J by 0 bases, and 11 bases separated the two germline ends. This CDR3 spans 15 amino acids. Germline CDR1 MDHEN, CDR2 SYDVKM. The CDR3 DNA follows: TGTGCCAGCAGTCGCCCCTGGAGCTCTGGAAACACCATATATTTT. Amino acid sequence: CASSRPWSSGNTIYF.

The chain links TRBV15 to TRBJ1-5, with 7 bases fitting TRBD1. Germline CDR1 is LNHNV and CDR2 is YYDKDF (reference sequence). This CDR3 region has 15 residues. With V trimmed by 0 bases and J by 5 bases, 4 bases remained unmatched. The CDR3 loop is CATSRDRGKHQPQHF. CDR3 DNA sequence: TGTGCCACCAGCAGAGACAGGGGGAAGCATCAGCCCCAGCATTTT.

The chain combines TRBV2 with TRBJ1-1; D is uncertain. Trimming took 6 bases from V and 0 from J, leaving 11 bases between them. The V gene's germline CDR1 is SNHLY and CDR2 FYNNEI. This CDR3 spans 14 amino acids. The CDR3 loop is CASRKSFMNTEAFF. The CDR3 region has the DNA TGTGCCAGCAGGAAGAGTTTTATGAACACTGAAGCTTTCTTT.

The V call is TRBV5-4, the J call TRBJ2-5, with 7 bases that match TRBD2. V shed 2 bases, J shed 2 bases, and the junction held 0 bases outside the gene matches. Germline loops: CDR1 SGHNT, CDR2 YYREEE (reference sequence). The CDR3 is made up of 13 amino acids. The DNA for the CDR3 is TGTGCCAGCAGCTTACTAGCGCAAGAGACCCAGTACTTC. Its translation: CASSLLAQETQYF.

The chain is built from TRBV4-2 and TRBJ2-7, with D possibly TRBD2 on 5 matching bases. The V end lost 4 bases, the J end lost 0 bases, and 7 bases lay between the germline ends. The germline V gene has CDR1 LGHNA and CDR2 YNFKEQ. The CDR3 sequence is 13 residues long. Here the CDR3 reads CASSPRGSYEQYF. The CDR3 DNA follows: TGTGCCAGCAGCCCCCGGGGCTCCTACGAGCAGTACTTC.

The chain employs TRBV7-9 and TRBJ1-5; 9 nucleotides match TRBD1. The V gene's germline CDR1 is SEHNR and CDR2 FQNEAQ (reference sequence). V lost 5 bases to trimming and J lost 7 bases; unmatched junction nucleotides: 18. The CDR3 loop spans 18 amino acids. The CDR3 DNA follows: TGTGCCAGCAGCCCATATAGGGGGGACCGGACAGGGGACCAGCCCCAGCATTTT. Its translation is CASSPYRGDRTGDQPQHF.